The sample holds a few counts of the clone carrying this T cell receptor beta chain. Within the sample, other DNA sequences also encode this same CDR3. Profiling relied on immunoSEQ multiplex PCR, and the TCRdb table lists in-frame clones only, not all of them. The data show around 64,000 clones, 65% to 80% seen once. The data were obtained in a study of blood T cell repertoires in COVID-19. Per the germline V gene, CDR1 is MGHDK and CDR2 is SYGVNS. V lost 4 bases to trimming and J lost 0 bases, with 4 bases between them. This CDR3 has 12 amino acids. This clonotype was sampled from a man aged 60-69 years with acute or convalescent COVID-19. V gene TRBV25-1 combines with J gene TRBJ2-7; D gene unclear. Sequencing input: peripheral blood. As DNA, the CDR3 is TGTGCCAGCAGTGGTAGCTCCTACGAGCAGTACTTC. Translating gives CASSGSSYEQYF.